These 17 T cell receptor beta chains were sequenced from one sample in a study of CD8 T cells in ankylosing spondylitis. TCRdb fed the 5' RACE reads into MiXCR, producing one record per CDR3 protein. The top ten clones hold around 8.4% of a sample with under 400,000 distinct CDR3 sequences, 9.5% to 13% of them seen once. Sequenced material: blood, either unsorted or a sorted T cell fraction (not recorded which). These receptors were taken from a female donor with ankylosing spondylitis or in good health (not recorded which).

This clonotype showed up many times. This rearrangement joins TRBV15 to TRBJ1-6; possibly TRBD1 for D (5 bases). This CDR3 is 15 amino acids long. Germline CDR1 reads LNHNV; CDR2 reads YYDKDF (reference sequence). V lost 4 bases to trimming and J lost 7 bases, with 14 bases between them. The CDR3 coding sequence is TGTGCCACCAGCAAGGACATAGGGGACAATTCACCCCTCCACTTT. Translating gives CATSKDIGDNSPLHF.

This clonotype was counted ten times or more. CDR3 sequence: CASSALAGGVYEQYF. DNA of the CDR3: TGTGCCAGCAGTGCTCTAGCGGGAGGGGTCTACGAGCAGTACTTC. V gene TRBV12-3 or TRBV12-4 combines with J gene TRBJ2-7; 12 bases are a match to TRBD2. The CDR3 runs 15 residues. Losses at the gene ends were 5 bases for V and 3 bases for J; bases not matched to a gene: 5.

This sequence joins TRBV20-1 and TRBJ1-1; maybe TRBD1 (5 bases). Looked up from germline, CDR1 is DFQATT and CDR2 is SNEGSKA (reference sequence). The CDR3 covers 12 residues. V lost 5 bases to trimming and J lost 3 bases, with 10 bases between them. The chain's CDR3 is CSAVGTHTEAFF. The CDR3 region has the DNA TGCAGTGCTGTTGGGACGCACACTGAAGCTTTCTTT.

This sequence joins TRBV25-1 and TRBJ2-4; no clear D. Germline lookup yields CDR1 MGHDK and CDR2 SYGVNS. The CDR3 has 12 amino acids. With 4 bases removed from V and 7 bases from J, the gap between germline ends came to 8 bases. This chain's CDR3 is CASSAHGNIQYF. CDR3 DNA sequence: TGTGCCAGCAGTGCGCATGGTAACATTCAGTACTTC.

This clonotype showed up many times. The chain joins TRBV4-2 to TRBJ1-5; 7 bases map to TRBD1. The CDR3 length is 15 residues. V gave up 2 bases and J gave up 6 bases; unmatched junction bases: 7. Germline loops: CDR1 LGHNA, CDR2 YNFKEQ. In nucleotides, the CDR3 is TGTGCCAGCAGCCAACGTGACAGGGATGGTCAGCCCCAGCATTTT. It specifies CASSQRDRDGQPQHF.

Note on this clonotype: A read error may be the cause here, since a much bigger clone is one base away. V is TRBV29-1 and J is TRBJ1-5; D may be TRBD1 (5 bases). CDR1 is SQVTM and CDR2 is ANQGSEA in the germline V gene. The CDR3 sequence is 13 residues long. In DNA, the CDR3 is TGCAGCGTTGGGGGACGGAGCAGTCAGCCCCAGCATTTT. The encoded protein is CSVGGRSSQPQHF.

This clonotype has a count of ten or more. This chain connects TRBV7-2 to TRBJ2-2, with 9 bases that match TRBD1. Germline values: CDR1 SGHTA, CDR2 FQGNSA. The CDR3 runs 14 residues. Unmatched junction bases numbered 4, after V lost 5 bases and J lost 6 bases. CDR3 protein: CASSPYRGPGELFF. Here the CDR3 DNA reads TGTGCCAGCAGCCCATACAGGGGGCCCGGGGAGCTGTTTTTT.

This clonotype was seen at least ten times. The chain joins TRBV6-5 to TRBJ1-2; the D is unclear. In germline, CDR1 is MNHEY, CDR2 SVGAGI. V was shortened by 0 bases and J by 5 bases, with 13 bases between the two germline ends. This CDR3 comprises 15 residues. DNA of the CDR3: TGTGCCAGCAGTTACTCTAACATCCTGCCATATGGCTACACCTTC. Translating it yields CASSYSNILPYGYTF.

This clonotype was recorded at least ten times. The V gene is TRBV21-1, the J gene TRBJ2-3; the table's D call TRBD2 went unverified against the DNA. TRBV21-1 is tagged as a pseudogene. This CDR3 is 16 amino acids long. Here the CDR3 DNA reads TGTGCCAGCAGCACTTGGACTAGGTCTTCCACAGATACGCAGTATTTT. It yields the protein CASSTWTRSSTDTQYF.

The table lists this clonotype with many counts. CDR3 sequence reads: CSARDAQRGSNSPLHF. CDR3 nucleotide sequence: TGCAGTGCTAGAGACGCCCAGCGGGGATCTAATTCACCCCTCCACTTT. The V and J genes are TRBV20-1 and TRBJ1-6; D is ambiguous. CDR1 and CDR2 (germline): DFQATT, SNEGSKA (reference sequence). The length of the CDR3 is 16 residues. V shed 0 bases and J shed 6 bases, with 15 bases lying between them.

This clonotype was found many times. This chain uses TRBV25-1 with TRBJ2-5; TRBD1 is a possible D gene (6 bases). CDR3 size: 13 residues. Germline V gene sequence: CDR1 MGHDK, CDR2 SYGVNS. V lost 2 bases and J lost 4, with 8 bases in between. The CDR3 region is CASSEGGRETQYF. The CDR3 nucleotides are TGTGCCAGCAGTGAAGGGGGCAGAGAGACCCAGTACTTC. Using reference TRBV25-1 and TRBJ2-5 for the parts outside the CDR3, the full variable domain is EADIYQTPRYLVIGTGKKITLECSQTMGHDKMYWYQQDPGMELHLIHYSYGVNSTEKGDLSSESTVSRIRTEHFPLTLESARPSHTSQYLCASSEGGRETQYFGPGTRLLVL.

The J gene is TRBJ2-1, the V gene TRBV20-1; tentative D call: TRBD2 (6 bases). The V gene's germline CDR1 is DFQATT and CDR2 SNEGSKA (reference sequence). This CDR3 contains 14 residues. V lost 6 bases and J 9 bases, leaving 21 bases between the germline ends. The CDR3 sequence: CSASKGTALPEQFF. CDR3 in DNA: TGCAGTGCATCGAAAGGGACTGCCCTACCTGAGCAGTTCTTC.

This clonotype was seen at least ten times. This chain uses TRBV5-1 with TRBJ1-4; 10 bases line up with TRBD1. Trimming removed 4 bases from V and 2 bases from J; junction bases left unmatched: 8. Germline loops: CDR1 SGHRS, CDR2 YFSETQ. This CDR3 region has 17 residues. CDR3 coding DNA: TGCGCCAGCAGCCCAACGACAGGGGGCATGACTAATGAAAAACTGTTTTTT. Protein product: CASSPTTGGMTNEKLFF.

This sequence joins TRBV2 and TRBJ2-1; D may correspond to TRBD1 or TRBD2 (6 bases each). This CDR3 comprises 15 residues. V was shortened by 4 bases and J by 7 bases, with 17 bases between the two germline ends. CDR1 and CDR2 (germline): SNHLY, FYNNEI. The CDR3 DNA reads as TGTGCCAGCAGTGTCGAGGGGGGTAAATTGAATGAGCAGTTCTTC. Protein: CASSVEGGKLNEQFF.

This clonotype has ten or more counts. This CDR3 reads CACPRQGVDYGYTF. The CDR3 DNA sequence: TGTGCCTGTCCCCGACAGGGTGTAGACTATGGCTACACCTTC. The chain couples TRBV30 to TRBJ1-2, with 7 bases identical to TRBD1. Trimming took 6 bases from V and 3 from J; bases not matched to a gene: 10. The CDR3 runs to 14 residues. Germline assignment: CDR1 GTSNPN and CDR2 SVGIG (reference sequence).

This chain links TRBV7-2 with TRBJ2-1, with 9 nucleotides matching TRBD1. CDR3 size: 15 residues. The J segment lost 7 bases and the V segment lost 4 bases, leaving 8 bases of the junction unmatched. Per germline, CDR1 SGHTA and CDR2 FQGNSA. CDR3 amino acids: CASSYAGTGMNEQFF. In DNA form, the CDR3 reads TGTGCCAGCAGCTACGCCGGGACAGGGATGAATGAGCAGTTCTTC.

This clonotype has ten or more counts. This chain joins TRBV6-1 and TRBJ2-1, with TRBD1 matching over 10 bases. With V trimmed by 7 bases and J by 7 bases, 7 bases remained unmatched. Germline loops: CDR1 MNHNS, CDR2 SASEGT. CDR3 length equals 14 residues. The CDR3 spells CASIGQGDLNEQFF. The CDR3 nucleotides are TGTGCCAGCATCGGACAGGGGGATTTGAATGAGCAGTTCTTC.